A selection of T cell receptor beta chains follows, all from one sample in a study of radiotherapy plus CTLA-4 blockade in lung cancer. Measured with immunoSEQ multiplex PCR; TCRdb has only the in-frame clones, and not every one. The table records about 91,000 clones, 55% to 75% of them present only once. Source: peripheral blood, taken from a patient treated with radiotherapy plus ipilimumab. The receptors derive from a human donor with non-small cell lung cancer that progressed on radiotherapy plus ipilimumab. Each CDR3 is given with its conserved first and last residue. A D gene is named only where the DNA matches it firmly. Only part of the rows carry a size: once, few, many, or a class if the clone is expanded.

size: NA; V: TRBV2; J: TRBJ2-7; D: NA; length: 15; CDR3: CASSGQGEAQDEQYF; DNA: TGTGCCAGCAGTGGCCAGGGAGAGGCCCAAGACGAGCAGTACTTC
size: NA; V: TRBV16; J: TRBJ2-1; D: TRBD2; length: 18; CDR3: CASSQGLAGGPTYNEQFF; DNA: TGTGCCAGCAGCCAGGGACTAGCGGGGGGACCGACCTACAATGAGCAGTTCTTC
size: NA; V: TRBV7-7; J: TRBJ2-4; D: NA; length: 12; CDR3: CASSPPLNIQYF; DNA: TGTGCTAGCAGCCCCCCACTAAACATTCAGTACTTC
size: NA; V: TRBV30; J: TRBJ1-6; D: NA; length: 14; CDR3: CAWSADYYNSPLHF; DNA: TGTGCCTGGAGTGCGGACTACTATAATTCACCCCTCCACTTT
size: NA; V: TRBV28; J: TRBJ1-1; D: NA; length: 14; CDR3: CASSPGGQPWGAFF; DNA: TGTGCCAGCAGTCCCGGGGGCCAACCGTGGGGAGCTTTCTTT
size: NA; V: TRBV18; J: TRBJ1-4; D: NA; length: 14; CDR3: CASSPQMDRFLLFF; DNA: TGTGCCAGCTCACCTCAAATGGACCGATTCCTCCTGTTTTTT
size: NA; V: TRBV10-3; J: TRBJ2-1; D: TRBD1; length: 15; CDR3: CAISARGTGDNEQFF; DNA: TGTGCCATCAGTGCCCGGGGGACAGGGGACAATGAGCAGTTCTTC
size: NA; V: TRBV28; J: TRBJ2-7; D: TRBD1; length: 13; CDR3: CACGQGFSYEQYF; DNA: TGTGCCTGCGGACAGGGTTTTTCCTACGAGCAGTACTTC
size: NA; V: TRBV27; J: TRBJ2-7; D: TRBD2; length: 14; CDR3: CASSLTGLEDEQYF; DNA: TGTGCCAGCAGTCTGACGGGACTAGAGGACGAGCAGTACTTC
size: NA; V: TRBV4-1; J: TRBJ2-3; D: TRBD1; length: 15; CDR3: CASSQRDRESDTQYF; DNA: TGCGCCAGCAGCCAGAGGGACAGGGAGTCAGATACGCAGTATTTT
size: NA; V: TRBV2; J: TRBJ2-5; D: TRBD1; length: 14; CDR3: CASSEDRNQETQYF; DNA: TGTGCCAGCAGTGAGGACAGGAACCAAGAGACCCAGTACTTC
size: NA; V: TRBV2; J: TRBJ1-5; D: NA; length: 14; CDR3: CATGHPDSNQPQHF; DNA: TGTGCCACCGGACACCCCGATAGCAATCAGCCCCAGCATTTT
size: medium-sized; V: TRBV4-1; J: TRBJ2-7; D: NA; length: 14; CDR3: CASSSSLGSYEQYF; DNA: TGCGCCAGCAGCTCCTCCCTCGGGTCCTACGAGCAGTACTTC
size: NA; V: TRBV2; J: TRBJ1-2; D: TRBD1; length: 13; CDR3: CASRDGQDNGYTF; DNA: TGTGCCAGCAGAGACGGACAGGACAATGGCTACACCTTC
size: NA; V: TRBV6-1; J: TRBJ1-1; D: NA; length: 18; CDR3: CASSEGGDRRAENTEAFF; DNA: TGTGCCAGCAGTGAAGGGGGTGACAGGAGAGCCGAGAACACTGAAGCTTTCTTT
size: NA; V: TRBV5-1; J: TRBJ2-3; D: NA; length: 14; CDR3: CASSLGEGPGTQYF; DNA: TGCGCCAGCAGCTTGGGCGAAGGGCCGGGTACGCAGTATTTT
size: NA; V: TRBV7-6; J: TRBJ2-1; D: TRBD2; length: 17; CDR3: CASSWTSGGVSYNEQFF; DNA: TGTGCCAGCAGCTGGACTAGCGGGGGGGTTTCCTACAATGAGCAGTTCTTC
size: NA; V: TRBV9; J: TRBJ2-1; D: TRBD2; length: 16; CDR3: CASSVVGGSSYNEQFF; DNA: TGTGCCAGCAGCGTAGTAGGCGGGAGCTCCTACAATGAGCAGTTCTTC
size: NA; V: TRBV7-2; J: TRBJ2-4; D: NA; length: 12; CDR3: CASSLTAGIQYF; DNA: TGTGCCAGCAGCTTGACGGCGGGCATTCAGTACTTC
size: NA; V: TRBV10-1; J: TRBJ2-5; D: TRBD2; length: 15; CDR3: CASSDGTSGTETQYF; DNA: TGCGCCAGCAGTGACGGGACTAGCGGGACAGAGACCCAGTACTTC
size: NA; V: TRBV6-6; J: TRBJ2-7; D: NA; length: 13; CDR3: CASRRTTSYEQYF; DNA: TGTGCCAGCAGGAGGACTACCTCCTACGAGCAGTACTTC
size: NA; V: TRBV5-1; J: TRBJ2-5; D: TRBD1; length: 14; CDR3: CASSYGQGEETQYF; DNA: TGCGCCAGCTCCTACGGACAGGGAGAAGAGACCCAGTACTTC
size: NA; V: TRBV4-3; J: TRBJ1-2; D: TRBD1; length: 15; CDR3: CASSHPGGENYGYTF; DNA: TGCGCCAGCAGCCACCCAGGGGGTGAGAACTATGGCTACACCTTC
size: NA; V: TRBV5-8; J: TRBJ1-4; D: NA; length: 13; CDR3: CASSQPGGEKLFF; DNA: TGTGCCAGCAGCCAGCCAGGAGGCGAAAAACTGTTTTTT
size: NA; V: TRBV28; J: TRBJ2-1; D: TRBD2; length: 16; CDR3: CASLLAGGPSYNEQFF; DNA: TGTGCCAGTTTACTAGCGGGAGGGCCCTCCTACAATGAGCAGTTCTTC
size: NA; V: TRBV16; J: TRBJ2-1; D: NA; length: 14; CDR3: CASSPSYRDNEQFF; DNA: TGTGCCAGCAGCCCTTCTTACAGGGACAATGAGCAGTTCTTC
size: once; V: TRBV2; J: TRBJ1-2; D: NA; length: 13; CDR3: CASRPGSYNGYTF; DNA: TGTGCCAGCAGGCCCGGAAGTTATAATGGCTACACCTTC
size: NA; V: TRBV7-9; J: TRBJ2-1; D: TRBD2; length: 16; CDR3: CASSPGLAARYNEQFF; DNA: TGTGCCAGCAGCCCGGGACTAGCGGCTAGATACAATGAGCAGTTCTTC
size: NA; V: TRBV6-5; J: TRBJ1-4; D: NA; length: 16; CDR3: CASSFRPDATNEKLFF; DNA: TGTGCCAGCAGTTTCCGCCCAGACGCAACTAATGAAAAACTGTTTTTT
size: NA; V: TRBV2; J: TRBJ2-3; D: NA; length: 14; CDR3: CASSGGTHTDTQYF; DNA: TGTGCCAGCAGTGGAGGGACTCACACAGATACGCAGTATTTT
size: NA; V: TRBV27; J: TRBJ2-5; D: TRBD1; length: 13; CDR3: CASGGQGEETQYF; DNA: TGTGCCAGCGGGGGACAGGGAGAAGAGACCCAGTACTTC
size: NA; V: TRBV28; J: TRBJ1-5; D: NA; length: 13; CDR3: CASNGIRNQPQHF; DNA: TGTGCCAGCAATGGGATCCGCAATCAGCCCCAGCATTTT
size: few; V: TRBV7-9; J: TRBJ2-3; D: NA; length: 15; CDR3: CASSSPGASTDTQYF; DNA: TGTGCCAGCAGCTCTCCCGGGGCCAGCACAGATACGCAGTATTTT
size: NA; V: TRBV28; J: TRBJ2-2; D: NA; length: 12; CDR3: CASSADTGELFF; DNA: TGTGCCAGCTCTGCGGACACCGGGGAGCTGTTTTTT
size: few; V: TRBV7-6; J: TRBJ1-5; D: NA; length: 15; CDR3: CASSVDIGSNQPQHF; DNA: TGTGCCAGCAGTGTAGACATCGGTAGCAATCAGCCCCAGCATTTT
size: NA; V: TRBV10-3; J: TRBJ1-4; D: NA; length: 14; CDR3: CAISPTGRGEKLFF; DNA: TGTGCCATCAGTCCCACAGGGAGAGGGGAAAAACTGTTTTTT
size: NA; V: TRBV9; J: TRBJ2-5; D: TRBD2; length: 14; CDR3: CASSVGLAMETQYF; DNA: TGTGCCAGCAGCGTAGGACTAGCGATGGAGACCCAGTACTTC
size: NA; V: TRBV2; J: TRBJ2-4; D: TRBD1; length: 14; CDR3: CASTGTGTSNIQYF; DNA: TGTGCCAGCACCGGGACAGGGACTTCCAACATTCAGTACTTC
size: NA; V: TRBV7-9; J: TRBJ2-3; D: NA; length: 14; CDR3: CASSLDGGSDTQYF; DNA: TGTGCCAGCAGCTTAGATGGAGGGTCAGATACGCAGTATTTT
size: NA; V: TRBV4-1; J: TRBJ1-2; D: NA; length: 19; CDR3: CASSQGISWREEPNYGYTF; DNA: TGCGCCAGCAGCCAAGGGATCTCGTGGAGGGAGGAACCTAACTATGGCTACACCTTC
size: NA; V: TRBV28; J: TRBJ1-2; D: NA; length: 12; CDR3: CASSLEGNGYTF; DNA: TGTGCCAGCAGTTTAGAGGGGAATGGCTACACCTTC
size: NA; V: TRBV5-4; J: TRBJ1-2; D: NA; length: 13; CDR3: CASSPGQHYGYTF; DNA: TGTGCCAGCAGTCCCGGACAGCACTATGGCTACACCTTC
size: few; V: TRBV7-9; J: TRBJ1-1; D: NA; length: 17; CDR3: CASSRPGGSPRGTEAFF; DNA: TGTGCCAGCAGCCGTCCGGGGGGGTCCCCTCGGGGCACTGAAGCTTTCTTT
size: few; V: TRBV28; J: TRBJ2-7; D: TRBD1; length: 15; CDR3: CASGSGTGGFSEQYF; DNA: TGTGCCAGCGGGTCCGGGACAGGGGGCTTTTCCGAGCAGTACTTC
size: NA; V: TRBV28; J: TRBJ2-3; D: NA; length: 16; CDR3: CASSYRTSRLTDTQYF; DNA: TGTGCCAGCAGTTATAGGACTTCCCGACTCACAGATACGCAGTATTTT
size: NA; V: TRBV6-5; J: TRBJ2-1; D: NA; length: 13; CDR3: CASSLDPAREQFF; DNA: TGTGCCAGCAGTTTGGACCCCGCTCGTGAGCAGTTCTTC
size: NA; V: TRBV6-5; J: TRBJ2-7; D: TRBD1; length: 13; CDR3: CASSGGQVYEQYF; DNA: TGTGCCAGCAGTGGGGGACAGGTCTACGAGCAGTACTTC
size: NA; V: TRBV2; J: TRBJ2-5; D: TRBD2; length: 15; CDR3: CASRESGSGRETQYF; DNA: TGTGCCAGCAGAGAAAGCGGGAGCGGAAGGGAGACCCAGTACTTC
size: once; V: TRBV7-6; J: TRBJ2-3; D: TRBD2; length: 16; CDR3: CASSLLAGGSTDTQYF; DNA: TGTGCCAGCAGCTTACTAGCGGGGGGAAGCACAGATACGCAGTATTTT
size: NA; V: TRBV6-5; J: TRBJ2-2; D: NA; length: 15; CDR3: CASSYGTLGTGELFF; DNA: TGTGCCAGCAGTTACGGGACTTTGGGAACCGGGGAGCTGTTTTTT
size: NA; V: TRBV5-5; J: TRBJ1-3; D: NA; length: 15; CDR3: CASNLGASTGNTIYF; DNA: TGTGCCAGCAACTTGGGGGCCTCGACTGGAAACACCATATATTTT
size: NA; V: TRBV19; J: TRBJ2-5; D: NA; length: 16; CDR3: CASSLTGTGPQETQYF; DNA: TGTGCCAGTAGCCTGACAGGGACTGGCCCGCAAGAGACCCAGTACTTC
size: NA; V: TRBV6-1; J: TRBJ2-7; D: NA; length: 14; CDR3: CASQRGDGTYEQYF; DNA: TGCGCCAGCCAAAGAGGGGACGGGACCTACGAGCAGTACTTC
size: NA; V: TRBV7-2; J: TRBJ2-1; D: NA; length: 11; CDR3: CASSLRHEQFF; DNA: TGTGCCAGCAGCCTGCGACACGAGCAGTTCTTC
size: NA; V: TRBV6-5; J: TRBJ2-6; D: NA; length: 16; CDR3: CASSYSALSGANVLTF; DNA: TGTGCCAGCAGTTACTCGGCCCTCTCTGGGGCCAACGTCCTGACTTTC
size: NA; V: TRBV6-1; J: TRBJ1-2; D: NA; length: 16; CDR3: CASSEPGDPANYGYTF; DNA: TGTGCCAGCAGTGAACCCGGGGATCCAGCTAACTATGGCTACACCTTC
size: NA; V: TRBV30; J: TRBJ2-7; D: NA; length: 12; CDR3: CASDTGNYEQYF; DNA: TGTGCCTCCGACACCGGGAACTACGAGCAGTACTTC